These 17 T cell receptor beta chains came from one sample sequenced in a study of T cell responses to AZD1222 COVID-19 vaccine. Using immunoSEQ multiplex PCR, the repertoire was profiled, and TCRdb retains in-frame clones only, with some absent. There are more than 95,000 clones in the sample; roughly nine tenths occur only once, and roughly 3.9% lies in the top ten. Source: peripheral blood, taken on day 0 of AZD1222 vaccination. These receptors were collected from an adult in good health.

The rearrangement uses TRBV30 and TRBJ1-1; no clear D. V dropped 0 bases and J dropped 11 bases, with 16 bases sitting between them. The CDR3 covers 13 residues. Germline V CDR1 and CDR2: GTSNPN, SVGIG (reference sequence). CDR3 in DNA: TGTGCCTGGAGTGTACCCCCTTTTCGGAGCGCTTTCTTT. It is translated as CAWSVPPFRSAFF. Combining the CDR3 with reference TRBV30 and TRBJ1-1 gives the whole variable domain SQTIHQWPATLVQPVGSPLSLECTVEGTSNPNLYWYRQAAGRGLQLLFYSVGIGQISSEVPQNLSASRPQDRQFILSSKKLLLSDSGFYLCAWSVPPFRSAFFGQGTRLTVV.

This chain connects TRBV12-5 to TRBJ2-3; D ambiguous. Looked up from germline, CDR1 is LGHNT and CDR2 is FRNRAP. The CDR3 extends over 12 amino acids. Trimming took 3 bases from V and 2 from J, leaving 3 bases between them. In DNA form, the CDR3 reads TGTGCTAGTGGTTTCTACACAGATACGCAGTATTTT. Translation: CASGFYTDTQYF.

V and J are TRBV7-2 and TRBJ2-2, with TRBD2 matching over 9 bases. Germline CDR1 SGHTA, CDR2 FQGNSA. This CDR3 spans 18 amino acids. The junction had 12 bases not matched to a gene; V was cut back by 3 bases and J by 4 bases. CDR3 coding DNA: TGTGCCAGCAGCTTCTCTCTAGCGGGGCGTCGGGGCACCGGGGAGCTGTTTTTT. Translation: CASSFSLAGRRGTGELFF.

J is TRBJ1-3 and V is TRBV6-5; 10 bases line up with TRBD1. V was clipped by 6 bases and J by 2 bases; unmatched bases: 4. Germline assignment: CDR1 MNHEY and CDR2 SVGAGI. The CDR3 length is 15 residues. Here the CDR3 reads CASRPDRGPGNTIYF. The DNA of the CDR3 is TGTGCCAGCAGACCCGACAGGGGGCCTGGAAACACCATATATTTT.

The chain has TRBV7-6 and TRBJ1-5; 8 bases are shared with TRBD1. This CDR3 region has 20 residues. The germline V gene has CDR1 SGHVS and CDR2 FNYEAQ. V lost 0 bases and J lost 6; bases outside the gene matches: 19. The CDR3 sequence: CASSLAGSKPGGDSIQPQHF. In DNA, the CDR3 is TGTGCCAGCAGCTTAGCGGGTTCAAAACCAGGGGGCGATTCTATTCAGCCCCAGCATTTT.

This clone was found a few times. The rearrangement joins TRBV6-6 to TRBJ1-4; D is possibly TRBD1 (5 bases). CDR1 and CDR2 (germline): MNHNY, SVGAGI (reference sequence). V lost 5 bases to trimming and J lost 3 bases, with 19 bases between them. The CDR3 runs 17 residues. The CDR3 DNA reads TGTGCCAGCAGTCCAAAGGCTGTTTCGGGGGCTAATGAAAAACTGTTTTTT. Translation: CASSPKAVSGANEKLFF.

The chain joins TRBV6-1 to TRBJ1-2; D not certain. The CDR3 contains 13 residues. V lost 1 base, J lost 9 bases, and 12 bases lay in between. Looked up from germline, CDR1 is MNHNS and CDR2 is SASEGT. The CDR3: CASSEDSRGRYTF. The CDR3 coding sequence is TGTGCCAGCAGTGAAGATTCTCGGGGTCGCTACACCTTC.

The chain employs TRBV7-9 and TRBJ1-1, with D possibly being TRBD1 (6 bases). The CDR3 has 17 residues. The V gene's germline CDR1 is SEHNR and CDR2 FQNEAQ (reference sequence). Trimming removed 5 bases from V and 1 base from J, with 20 bases in between. The CDR3 DNA follows: TGTGCCAGCAGCGGGCGGATACCCGGACAGCCGAACACTGAAGCTTTCTTT. It codes for CASSGRIPGQPNTEAFF.

The V and J genes are TRBV5-1 and TRBJ1-1, with 7 bases aligning to TRBD1. V dropped 4 bases and J dropped 4; count of bases not matched to a gene: 16. The CDR3 totals 17 residues. Germline V gene data show CDR1 as SGHRS and CDR2 as YFSETQ. In DNA form, the CDR3 reads TGCGCCAGCAGCCTTCAGGGTACAGGGGCGTTTGGCACTGAAGCTTTCTTT. Translation gives CASSLQGTGAFGTEAFF.

J is TRBJ1-4 and V is TRBV6-5, with D possibly matching TRBD1 (5 bases). The CDR3 runs to 11 residues. The V gene lost 8 bases and the J gene lost 13 bases, with 14 bases spanning the gap. Germline V gene sequence: CDR1 MNHEY, CDR2 SVGAGI. The CDR3 sequence: CASGPDGGLFF. The CDR3 DNA is TGTGCCAGCGGCCCTGATGGGGGACTGTTTTTT.

About this clone: Relative to the germline gene, one junction end is altered; a read error may explain this. The gene calls are TRBV7-7 and TRBJ2-1; TRBD2 aligns across 11 bases. The CDR3 is 15 amino acids. Germline loops: CDR1 SSHAT, CDR2 FNYEAQ (reference sequence). CDR3 protein: CASSLAGGPIYEQFF. CDR3 sequence (DNA): TGTGCTAGCAGTTTAGCGGGGGGGCCCATTTATGAGCAGTTCTTC.

V is TRBV11-2 and J is TRBJ2-7; D not resolved. Looked up from germline, CDR1 is SGHAT and CDR2 is FQNNGV. The CDR3 consists of 11 residues. V shed 8 bases and J shed 0 bases, with 5 bases lying between them. The chain's CDR3 is CASGSSYEQYF. DNA for the CDR3: TGTGCCAGCGGAAGCTCCTACGAGCAGTACTTC.

This chain joins TRBV4-2 and TRBJ1-3; maybe TRBD1 (5 bases). The germline CDR1 and CDR2 sequences are LGHNA and YNFKEQ. The V gene lost 1 base and the J gene lost 0 bases, with 13 bases spanning the gap. This CDR3 spans 17 amino acids. CDR3 bases: TGTGCCAGCAGCCAAGTTGGGGCTCCTAGCTCTGGAAACACCATATATTTT. Translated: CASSQVGAPSSGNTIYF.

This sequence joins TRBV29-1 and TRBJ2-7; no definite D call. Germline CDR1 reads SQVTM; CDR2 reads ANQGSEA. Trimming stripped 2 bases from V and 0 bases from J, with 11 bases between. This CDR3 comprises 14 residues. CDR3 DNA: TGCAGCGTTGAAAGTTACGGTACCTCCTACGAGCAGTACTTC. Its translation: CSVESYGTSYEQYF.

The chain couples TRBV6-5 to TRBJ1-2; TRBD1 is a possible D gene (5 bases). This CDR3 has 14 residues. The V end lost 2 bases, the J end lost 4 bases, and 11 bases lay between the germline ends. The germline CDR1 and CDR2 sequences are MNHEY and SVGAGI. CDR3 protein: CASSYGGGGYGYTF. In DNA, the CDR3 is TGTGCCAGCAGTTACGGGGGTGGCGGCTATGGCTACACCTTC.

This chain links TRBV9 with TRBJ2-1, with TRBD2 as a possible D gene (6 bases). The CDR3 has 15 amino acids. Trimming stripped 3 bases from V and 6 bases from J, with 16 bases between. In germline, CDR1 is SGDLS, CDR2 YYNGEE. The CDR3 region has the DNA TGTGCCAGCAGCGCTACTTCGACTAGTTCCAATGAGCAGTTCTTC. Encoded protein: CASSATSTSSNEQFF.

This clone was found a few times. CDR3 sequence: CASSARTGNEQYF. As DNA, the CDR3 is TGCGCCAGCAGCGCGAGGACAGGGAATGAGCAGTACTTC. V and J are TRBV5-1 and TRBJ2-7; 8 bases are a match to TRBD1. The germline V gene encodes CDR1 SGHRS and CDR2 YFSETQ. The V gene end was trimmed by 4 bases and the J gene end by 7 bases; junction bases not matched to a gene: 7. The CDR3 runs 13 residues.